This T cell receptor beta chain is drawn from a study of CD8 T cells in ankylosing spondylitis. Broader study findings: Blood of patients with ankylosing spondylitis appeared to be characterized by a TCR beta motif of fewer than 10 highly homologous variants. Disease-linked clones reportedly showed significant enrichment in matched ankylosing spondylitis synovial fluid. Those disease-linked clones were CD8+; they were also relatively rare in peripheral blood.

This clonotype occurred many times. Its antigen is not known. One entry per CDR3 protein results from TCRdb running MiXCR on the 5' RACE reads. Of approximately 130,000 distinct CDR3 sequences listed, 7% to 10% are singletons. The CDR3 is 13 amino acids. Trimming took off 3 bases at V and 6 bases at J, with 11 bases between the two ends. The sequenced sample was blood, either unsorted or a sorted T cell fraction (not recorded which). This rearrangement joins TRBV12-3 or TRBV12-4 to TRBJ1-1, with D tentatively TRBD1 (6 bases). The clonotype originates from a male donor with ankylosing spondylitis or in good health (not recorded which). CDR3 region: CASSLRGTPEAFF. The DNA for the CDR3 is TGTGCCAGCAGTTTGAGGGGGACTCCTGAAGCTTTCTTT.